The clone carrying this T cell receptor beta chain was recorded only once. The CDR3 sequence is 13 residues long. Trimming removed 4 bases from V and 3 bases from J, with 7 bases in between. Germline values: CDR1 LNHDA, CDR2 SQIVND (reference sequence). Authors' analysis steps: By means of reference gene primer amplification, nucleated cell counts were estimated. Here immunoSEQ multiplex PCR was the method, and the copy in TCRdb shows in-frame clones only, minus some. Clone size and the V and J calls come from that table; the DNA yielded D and trimming. This sample yields more than 75,000 clones, of which 84% are seen a single time; roughly 25% belongs to the top ten. These data belong to a study of blood T cell repertoires in COVID-19. Background on the study: COVID-19 samples, acute and convalescent, were from the United States, Italy and Spain. From T cells, B-cell-depleted T cells, or PBMCs came the material, which was cDNA or gDNA.

This receptor was identified in a man between 60 and 75 years old with acute or convalescent COVID-19. The chain joins TRBV19 to TRBJ1-5, with a tentative D call TRBD1 (5 bases). Material for sequencing was peripheral blood. The DNA for the CDR3 is TGTGCCAGTAGTAAGGGGAACAATCAGCCCCAGCATTTT. Amino acids: CASSKGNNQPQHF.